The entry below gives a single T cell receptor beta chain sequence along with its context. What it recognizes is unknown. The record originates from a study of T cell repertoires in cytomegalovirus infection. Study as a whole: Use of recently identified HLA-C-restricted and well-studied HLA-B-restricted CMV epitopes was part of the study. Public TCR beta signatures provided an indication of both CMV infection and a matching HLA type.

MiXCR, applied by TCRdb to the reads, yields one record per CDR3 protein. The sample lists some 920,000 distinct CDR3 sequences, less than 40% occurring once. Study observations and caveats: HLA-C-restricted CMV clonotypes gave the most frequent clonotype in two of eight donors.

Here the sequenced sample was cultured CD8+ T cells from PBMCs, taken from culture after CMV antigen stimulation. The receptor was isolated from a human donor in good health (CMV status not recorded). Some clones in this sample may be carry-over from other donors' samples.

The CDR3 coding sequence is TGTGCCAGCAGTCTGGGTGGGGGGGGAAGTGAGCAGTTCTTC. This gives the protein CASSLGGGGSEQFF. The rearrangement links TRBV5-6 to TRBJ2-1; 7 positions match TRBD2. This CDR3 has 14 residues. V lost 5 bases to trimming and J lost 9 bases; unmatched junction nucleotides: 11. Looked up from germline, CDR1 is SGHDT and CDR2 is YYEEEE. Together with reference TRBV5-6 and TRBJ2-1, the CDR3 gives the full variable domain: DAGVTQSPTHLIKTRGQQVTLRCSPKSGHDTVSWYQQALGQGPQFIFQYYEEEERQRGNFPDRFSGHQFPNYSSELNVNALLLGDSALYLCASSLGGGGSEQFFGPGTRLTVL.